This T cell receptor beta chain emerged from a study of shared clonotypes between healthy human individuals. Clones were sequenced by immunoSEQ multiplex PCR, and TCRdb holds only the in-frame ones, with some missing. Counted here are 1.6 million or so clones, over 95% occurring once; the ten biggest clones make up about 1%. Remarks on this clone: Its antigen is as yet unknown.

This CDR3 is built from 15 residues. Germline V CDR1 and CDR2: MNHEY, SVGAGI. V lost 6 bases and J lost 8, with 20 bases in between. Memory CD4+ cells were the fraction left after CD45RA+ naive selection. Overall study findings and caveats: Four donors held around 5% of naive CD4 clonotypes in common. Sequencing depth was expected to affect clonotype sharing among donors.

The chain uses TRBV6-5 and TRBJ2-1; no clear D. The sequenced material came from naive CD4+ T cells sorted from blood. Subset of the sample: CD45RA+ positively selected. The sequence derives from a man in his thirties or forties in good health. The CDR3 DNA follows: TGTGCCAGCAGAGAGGTAGTAGGGTGGAACCATGAGCAGTTCTTC. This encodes CASREVVGWNHEQFF.